The TCR beta chain described here comes from a study of regulatory T cells in long-lasting Graves disease. This clonotype was seen many times. The time point is: newly diagnosed GD, antithyroid drugs for less than 3 months. The TCR library was made from RNA extracted from PBMCs. Per the germline V gene, CDR1 is SGHTA and CDR2 is FQGNSA. This CDR3 spans 13 amino acids. Trimming stripped 3 bases from V and 3 bases from J, with 9 bases between. The TCR beta library used iRepertoire HTBI primers with Arm-PCR amplification of CDR3. TCRdb re-called the multiplex PCR reads through MiXCR, storing one row per CDR3 protein. The sample yields more than 450,000 distinct CDR3 sequences, 12% seen once. The sample was also reused in another study, on T cells in Graves' hyperthyroidism and ophthalmopathy.

The sequence was collected from a woman aged 25-40 years with Graves disease. V and J are TRBV7-2 and TRBJ2-7, with D possibly TRBD2 on 6 matching bases. The starting material was peripheral blood mononuclear cells (PBMCs), obtained at new diagnosis, from a patient treated with antithyroid drugs. The CDR3, as DNA: TGTGCCAGCAGCTTGACTAGGTTCTACGAGCAGTACTTC. Translated: CASSLTRFYEQYF.